This T cell receptor beta chain was captured in a study of blood T cell repertoires in COVID-19. Across the whole study: Whether acute or convalescent, the COVID-19 samples came from the United States, Italy and Spain. Sources were T cells, B-cell-depleted T cells, or PBMCs; the material itself was cDNA or gDNA.

In the authors' methods: Amplification of reference gene primers provided the estimated nucleated cell counts. The repertoire was sequenced with immunoSEQ multiplex PCR; TCRdb's copy has only in-frame clones and lacks some. V, J and clone size reflect that table, while D and trimming were determined from the DNA. The repertoire includes approximately 220,000 clones, approximately 80% of them detected once, and more than 9% sits in the top ten. The CDR3 consists of 15 residues. J was trimmed by 2 bases and V by 2 bases; bases with no gene match: 3. The germline V gene encodes CDR1 MNHNY and CDR2 SVGAGI (reference sequence).

J is TRBJ1-5 and V is TRBV6-6; 7 bases align to TRBD1. This receptor was identified in a woman older than 75 with acute or convalescent COVID-19. The sample comprised peripheral blood. The CDR3: CASSYEGARNQPQHF. CDR3 nucleotide sequence: TGTGCCAGCAGTTACGAGGGGGCGCGCAATCAGCCCCAGCATTTT.